What follows is one T cell receptor beta chain and its context. Per the study methods: From reference gene primer amplification, estimates of nucleated cell counts were derived. Profiling relied on immunoSEQ multiplex PCR, and the TCRdb table lists in-frame clones only, not all of them. V, J and clone size reflect that table, while D and trimming were determined from the DNA. Here the sample spans about 58,000 clones, around 81% being singletons. These data belong to a study of blood T cell repertoires in COVID-19. Study as a whole: Whether acute or convalescent, the COVID-19 samples came from the United States, Italy and Spain. T cells, B-cell-depleted T cells, or PBMCs supplied cDNA or gDNA.

V shed 5 bases, J shed 9 bases, and the junction held 15 bases outside the gene matches. Per the germline V gene, CDR1 is SGHTA and CDR2 is FQGNSA. The CDR3 totals 15 residues. This chain uses TRBV7-2 with TRBJ2-7; 8 bases line up with TRBD1. The source of this sequence is a human donor in a cohort sampled during active COVID-19. The sequenced material came from peripheral blood. The CDR3 reads CASSPHATGGQVQYF. The CDR3 nucleotides are TGTGCCAGCAGCCCCCACGCAACAGGGGGGCAGGTGCAGTACTTC.